One sample yielded the 28 T cell receptor beta chains listed below, sequenced in a study of T-cell reconstitution after alpha-beta-depleted transplantation in children. This sample's TCRbeta library carried unique molecular identifier barcodes. MiXCR, run by TCRdb on the PCR reads, gives a single entry per CDR3 protein. The sample has about 500,000 distinct CDR3 sequences, approximately 29% seen once. The sample was PBMCs from the stem cell graft donor, taken from the stem cell graft. Receptor source: a human donor who donated a stem cell graft to a child with aplastic anemia.

The V gene is TRBV20-1, the J gene TRBJ2-1, with TRBD2 as a possible D gene (6 bases). The CDR3 covers 14 residues. V was trimmed by 3 bases and J by 4 bases, leaving 13 bases between them. Germline V CDR1 and CDR2: DFQATT, SNEGSKA (reference sequence). The CDR3 DNA reads as TGCAGTGCTAGTGCGGGAAAGGGGTACAATGAGCAGTTCTTC. It yields the protein CSASAGKGYNEQFF.

This sequence joins TRBV20-1 and TRBJ2-1; D ambiguous. Trimming stripped 0 bases from V and 0 bases from J, with 12 bases between. CDR3 length equals 16 residues. Germline V CDR1 and CDR2: DFQATT, SNEGSKA (reference sequence). CDR3 sequence (DNA): TGCAGTGCTAGAGAACTGACGAAATCCTCCTACAATGAGCAGTTCTTC. This sequence encodes CSARELTKSSYNEQFF.

V is TRBV7-2 and J is TRBJ1-1; D remains unclear. Germline CDR1 reads SGHTA; CDR2 reads FQGNSA. This CDR3 comprises 15 residues. V was shortened by 4 bases and J by 6 bases, with 18 bases between the two germline ends. CDR3 residues: CASSSSPGPDPEAFF. The CDR3 DNA reads as TGTGCCAGCAGCTCGAGTCCGGGCCCCGACCCTGAAGCTTTCTTT.

This clonotype was counted between two and nine times. The gene calls are TRBV24-1 and TRBJ1-3; unclear D gene. Germline loops: CDR1 KGHDR, CDR2 SFDVKD. The V end was cut by 0 bases, the J end by 0 bases, with 17 bases between. This CDR3 has 19 residues. The CDR3 DNA sequence: TGTGCCACCAGTGATTTGAGGAGGGAGATCCACTTCTCTGGAAACACCATATATTTT. This gives the protein CATSDLRREIHFSGNTIYF.

Only one count was recorded for this clonotype. The chain is built from TRBV20-1 and TRBJ2-4; 10 nucleotides align to TRBD1. CDR1 is DFQATT, CDR2 SNEGSKA, per germline (reference sequence). The V and J ends lost 3 bases and 1 base, in that order; junction bases with no gene match: 9. The CDR3 runs to 17 residues. The CDR3 DNA reads TGCAGTGCTAGCGACCTACGACAGGGGGCGGCCAAAAACATTCAGTACTTC. Translating it yields CSASDLRQGAAKNIQYF.

The rearrangement uses TRBV30 and TRBJ2-2; no clear D. The CDR3 is made up of 11 amino acids. The germline CDR1 and CDR2 sequences are GTSNPN and SVGIG (reference sequence). Trimming pared 3 bases from V and 6 bases from J, leaving 5 bases between. CDR3 DNA sequence: TGTGCCTGGAGCCCTCCCGGGGAGCTGTTTTTT. Translating it yields CAWSPPGELFF.

V is TRBV11-1 and J is TRBJ2-3; D remains unclear. The V and J ends lost 0 bases and 0 bases respectively, with 10 bases between them. Per the germline V gene, CDR1 is SGHAT and CDR2 is FQDESV (reference sequence). The CDR3 sequence is 16 residues long. The CDR3 loop reads CASSLAPARSTDTQYF. The CDR3 nucleotides are TGTGCCAGCAGCTTAGCGCCGGCGAGGAGCACAGATACGCAGTATTTT.

The chain recombines TRBV12-3 or TRBV12-4 with TRBJ1-2; possible D gene TRBD1, 5 bases. The ends were cut back, 5 bases at V and 10 bases at J, with 14 bases in the middle. CDR3 length: 12 amino acids. The CDR3 protein is CASSGDGGFYTF. The CDR3 DNA reads TGTGCCAGCAGTGGGGACGGAGGGTTCTACACCTTC.

The V and J genes are TRBV5-1 and TRBJ2-5, with 10 nucleotides matching TRBD2. The CDR3 runs to 17 residues. V was pared by 4 bases and J by 10 bases, with 19 bases of the junction left unmatched. CDR1 SGHRS and CDR2 YFSETQ come from the germline V gene. The CDR3 DNA reads as TGCGCCAGCAGCCCCGGACTAGCGGAAAGGATGAGAGATAGCCAGTACTTC. This sequence encodes CASSPGLAERMRDSQYF.

The chain couples TRBV24-1 to TRBJ2-5; the match to TRBD2 covers 13 bases. V trimming: 3 bases; J trimming: 2 bases; junction bases outside the gene matches: 5. CDR1 and CDR2 from the germline V gene are KGHDR and SFDVKD. The CDR3 sequence is 17 residues long. The CDR3 sequence: CATSDPGLAGVQETQYF. As DNA, the CDR3 is TGTGCCACCAGTGATCCAGGACTAGCGGGAGTACAAGAGACCCAGTACTTC.

The genes are TRBV29-1 and TRBJ1-2; D is possibly TRBD1 (6 bases). Per the germline V gene, CDR1 is SQVTM and CDR2 is ANQGSEA. The germline V and J ends were trimmed by 7 bases and 0 bases, with 24 bases remaining between them. The CDR3 runs 17 residues. CDR3 region: CSATRGATTDTNYGYTF. DNA of the CDR3: TGCAGCGCTACACGGGGGGCTACGACAGATACTAACTATGGCTACACCTTC.

The CDR3 protein is CASSQDPRSNEQFF. CDR3 nucleotides: TGTGCCAGCAGCCAAGATCCAAGATCCAATGAGCAGTTCTTC. This rearrangement joins TRBV14 to TRBJ2-1; no definite D call. The CDR3 has 14 residues. CDR1 and CDR2 from the germline V gene are SGHDN and FVKESK. The V and J ends lost 0 bases and 6 bases respectively, with 9 bases between them.

CDR3 coding DNA: TGTGCCAGCTCACGGTTGCTTTACGAGCAGTACTTC. It is translated as CASSRLLYEQYF. J is TRBJ2-7 and V is TRBV18, with unresolved D. Deletions cut 4 bases from V and 4 bases from J, with 8 bases between. CDR3 length: 12 amino acids. Germline lookup yields CDR1 KGHSH and CDR2 LQKENI.

There are many counts of this clonotype. This chain connects TRBV29-1 to TRBJ2-5; TRBD2 matches at 7 bases. The V segment lost 6 bases and the J segment 9 bases; nucleotides outside the gene matches: 10. The CDR3 loop spans 12 amino acids. Germline V gives CDR1 SQVTM, CDR2 ANQGSEA. CDR3 sequence reads: CSVLGFAGAQYF. CDR3 DNA: TGCAGCGTCCTCGGGTTTGCGGGAGCCCAGTACTTC.

The chain recombines TRBV20-1 with TRBJ2-2; D ambiguous. The CDR3 runs to 12 residues. From germline, CDR1 is DFQATT and CDR2 SNEGSKA (reference sequence). Trimming took 1 base from V and 1 from J, leaving 1 base between them. For the CDR3, the DNA is TGCAGTGCTAGAGGGAACACCGGGGAGCTGTTTTTT. Its protein is CSARGNTGELFF.

The CDR3 protein is CASRSGSSYEQYF. In nucleotides, the CDR3 is TGCGCCAGCAGAAGCGGGAGCTCCTACGAGCAGTACTTC. V usage is TRBV5-1 and J usage is TRBJ2-7, with TRBD2 matching over 8 bases. Germline V gives CDR1 SGHRS, CDR2 YFSETQ. V gave up 5 bases and J gave up 0 bases; unmatched junction bases: 1. The length of the CDR3 is 13 residues.

This clonotype was picked up a small number of times. The CDR3 reads CASSPRGERTGELFF. DNA of the CDR3: TGTGCCAGCAGCCCACGGGGGGAACGGACCGGGGAGCTGTTTTTT. V gene TRBV7-7 combines with J gene TRBJ2-2, with TRBD2 identical over 7 bases. Losses at the gene ends were 5 bases for V and 5 bases for J; bases not matched to a gene: 8. This CDR3 has 15 amino acids. The V gene's germline CDR1 is SSHAT and CDR2 FNYEAQ (reference sequence).

This clonotype was seen a few times. The chain has TRBV20-1 and TRBJ2-1; D gene ambiguous. Trimming removed 3 bases at V and 3 bases at J, with 12 bases between. Germline V gene data show CDR1 as DFQATT and CDR2 as SNEGSKA (reference sequence). The CDR3 is made up of 14 amino acids. The CDR3 DNA follows: TGCAGTGCTAGTCCTCCCCCGGTCTACAATGAGCAGTTCTTC. Translating gives CSASPPPVYNEQFF.

This clonotype came up a few times. The DNA for the CDR3 is TGTGCCAGCAGCTCTAAACTAGCGGGAGTCCACGAGCAGTACTTC. It specifies CASSSKLAGVHEQYF. The chain couples TRBV7-3 to TRBJ2-7; TRBD2 aligns across 11 bases. CDR3 length: 15 residues. Looked up from germline, CDR1 is SGHTA and CDR2 is FQGTGA. The V gene end was trimmed by 4 bases and the J gene end by 5 bases; junction bases not matched to a gene: 7. The variable domain in full, with the rest retrieved from reference TRBV7-3 and TRBJ2-7, is GAGVSQTPSNKVTEKGKYVELRCDPISGHTALYWYRQSLGQGPEFLIYFQGTGAADDSGLPNDRFFAVRPEGSVSTLKIQRTERGDSAVYLCASSSKLAGVHEQYFGPGTRLTVT.

This chain links TRBV10-3 with TRBJ2-3; TRBD1 agrees at 7 bases. The CDR3 extends over 16 amino acids. The junction had 11 bases not matched to a gene; V was cut back by 5 bases and J by 3 bases. CDR1 is ENHRY, CDR2 SYGVKD, per germline. The CDR3 spells CAISTGQQSNTDTQYF. The CDR3 bases are TGTGCCATCAGTACGGGACAGCAGAGCAATACAGATACGCAGTATTTT.

To note about this clonotype: One end of the junction fails to match germline, which may point to a read error. This chain joins TRBV29-1 and TRBJ1-1; a weak D match, TRBD1 (6 bases). This CDR3 comprises 13 residues. Germline assignment: CDR1 SQVTM and CDR2 ANQGSEA. The chain's CDR3 is CSGRGQRNTETFF. The CDR3 nucleotides are TGCAGCGGAAGAGGACAGCGCAACACTGAAACTTTCTTT.

J is TRBJ2-7 and V is TRBV11-1; 12 positions match TRBD2. Germline V gives CDR1 SGHAT, CDR2 FQDESV (reference sequence). The CDR3 has 16 amino acids. V gave up 3 bases and J gave up 1 base; unmatched junction bases: 4. CDR3: CASSFRTSGNSYEQYF. The CDR3 nucleotides read TGTGCCAGCAGCTTTAGGACTAGCGGGAATTCCTACGAGCAGTACTTC.

V is TRBV12-3 or TRBV12-4 and J is TRBJ1-2, with a weak D call TRBD1 (5 bases). The CDR3 totals 18 residues. Trimming left V 3 bases short and J 3 bases short, with 23 bases between. The CDR3 nucleotides read TGTGCCAGCAGTTTCTCGGTGGCAGGGATAATCTCCTACTATGGCTACACCTTC. Translation: CASSFSVAGIISYYGYTF.

The chain couples TRBV6-1 to TRBJ2-1; 8 bases fit TRBD2. Germline V gene data show CDR1 as MNHNS and CDR2 as SASEGT. This CDR3 region has 13 residues. J lost 3 bases, V lost 10 bases, and 5 bases had no gene match. CDR3 amino acids: CATTGGGYNEQFF. In nucleotides, the CDR3 is TGTGCCACCACGGGAGGGGGCTACAATGAGCAGTTCTTC.

The rearrangement links TRBV3-1 to TRBJ2-5; unclear D gene. CDR3 size: 15 residues. Germline V gene sequence: CDR1 LGHDT, CDR2 YNNKEL (reference sequence). V shed 0 bases and J shed 1 base, with 9 bases lying between them. In nucleotides, the CDR3 is TGTGCCAGCAGCCAAGAGAGTAAGGGCCAAGAGACCCAGTACTTC. This encodes CASSQESKGQETQYF.

The chain carries TRBV19 and TRBJ2-1, with 13 positions matching TRBD2. The CDR3 runs to 19 residues. Germline V lookup: CDR1 LNHDA, CDR2 SQIVND (reference sequence). V shed 7 bases, J shed 9 bases, and the junction held 21 bases outside the gene matches. CDR3 bases: TGTGCCAGTACCAACCTTCAAAACACTAGCGGGAGGGTCGGCGGTGAGCAGTTCTTC. Residues: CASTNLQNTSGRVGGEQFF.

The rearrangement joins TRBV5-1 to TRBJ2-1; 7 bases fit TRBD2. V lost 0 bases and J lost 0; bases outside the gene matches: 6. Germline assignment: CDR1 SGHRS and CDR2 YFSETQ. The CDR3 consists of 17 residues. The CDR3 DNA reads as TGCGCCAGCAGCTTGGCCTTAACGGGGGGCTCCTACAATGAGCAGTTCTTC. Its protein product is CASSLALTGGSYNEQFF.

There are a few counts of this clonotype. The gene calls are TRBV19 and TRBJ2-5; the D gene is possibly TRBD2 (6 bases). Trimming stripped 5 bases from V and 2 bases from J, with 15 bases between. Germline-derived CDR1 and CDR2 are LNHDA and SQIVND (reference sequence). This CDR3 is 15 amino acids long. For the CDR3, the DNA is TGTGCCAGTAGTGCGATGGGACTTTCTCAAGAGACCCAGTACTTC. It is translated as CASSAMGLSQETQYF.